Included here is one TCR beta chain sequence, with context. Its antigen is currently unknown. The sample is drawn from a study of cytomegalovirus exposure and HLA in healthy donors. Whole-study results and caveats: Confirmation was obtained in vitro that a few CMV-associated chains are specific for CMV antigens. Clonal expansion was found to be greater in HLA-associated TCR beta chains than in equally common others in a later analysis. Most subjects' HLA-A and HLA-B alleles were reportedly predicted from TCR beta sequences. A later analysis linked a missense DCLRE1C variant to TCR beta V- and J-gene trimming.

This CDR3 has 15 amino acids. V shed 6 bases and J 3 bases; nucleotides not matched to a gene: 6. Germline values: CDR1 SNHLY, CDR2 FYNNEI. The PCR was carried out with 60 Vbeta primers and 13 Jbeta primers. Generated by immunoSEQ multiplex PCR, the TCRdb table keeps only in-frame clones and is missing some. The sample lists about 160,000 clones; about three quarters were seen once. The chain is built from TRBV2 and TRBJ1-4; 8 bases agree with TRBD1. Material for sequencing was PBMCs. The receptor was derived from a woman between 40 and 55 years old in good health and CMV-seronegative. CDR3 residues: CASSAQGAPNEKLFF. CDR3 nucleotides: TGTGCCAGCAGCGCGCAGGGGGCACCTAATGAAAAACTGTTTTTT.